The rows below give T cell receptor beta chains drawn from one sample of a study of shared clonotypes between healthy human individuals. Libraries were prepared by immunoSEQ multiplex PCR; TCRdb keeps only in-frame clonotypes and omits some of them. The data show millions of clones, approximately 93% seen once. The sample consisted of naive CD4+ T cells from PBMCs. All receptors come from a man between 18 and 35 years old in good health. Some clones in this sample may be carry-over from other donors' samples. Both conserved end residues are part of each CDR3. D genes are given only for firm matches. Expanded clones are given a class, and other clones once, few, many or no size at all.

V gene	J gene	clone size	D gene	CDR3 DNA	CDR3 protein
TRBV20-1	TRBJ2-7	NA	NA	TGCAGTGCGGGGCCGACCTACGAGCAGTACTTC	CSAGPTYEQYF
TRBV7-3	TRBJ2-3	once	NA	TGTGCCAGCAGCTTAGTAACTAGCCTTGGGTTATTGGCAGATACGCAGTATTTT	CASSLVTSLGLLADTQYF
TRBV9	TRBJ2-1	NA	TRBD2	TGTGCCAGCAGCGTAGCTGGGACTAACAACTACAATGAGCAGTTCTTC	CASSVAGTNNYNEQFF
TRBV6-1	TRBJ2-6	NA	NA	TGTGCCAGCCTTCCGGGCGGGGCTGGGGCCAACGTCCTGACTTTC	CASLPGGAGANVLTF
TRBV28	TRBJ2-7	NA	TRBD2	TGTGCCAGCGTCAGGCGGGAGACCTACGAGCAGTACTTC	CASVRRETYEQYF
TRBV7-3	TRBJ1-1	NA	NA	TGTGCCAGCAGCTTCCCCAGGGGTGCGAACACTGAAGCTTTCTTT	CASSFPRGANTEAFF
TRBV6-1	TRBJ2-2	NA	NA	TGTGCCAGCAGTGACCAGGGGTTCTCCGACACCGGGGAGCTGTTTTTT	CASSDQGFSDTGELFF
TRBV5-1	TRBJ2-1	NA	TRBD1	TGCGCCAGCAGCTTGGCGGGACAGCCCTACAATGAGCAGTTCTTC	CASSLAGQPYNEQFF
TRBV18	TRBJ2-7	NA	TRBD2	TGTGCCAGCTCACCACAGGCAGCGGGAGGCTACGAGCAGTACTTC	CASSPQAAGGYEQYF
TRBV7-9	TRBJ1-4	few	TRBD1	TGTGCCAGCAGCTTACCCGGACAGGTTCGGGAAAAACTGTTTTTT	CASSLPGQVREKLFF
TRBV7-6	TRBJ2-5	NA	NA	TGTGCCAGCACCTTCCGAGGGACAGAGACCCAGTACTTC	CASTFRGTETQYF
TRBV2	TRBJ2-5	NA	TRBD1	TGTGCCAGCAGGGACAGGGGCGTACAGACCCAGTACTTC	CASRDRGVQTQYF
TRBV19	TRBJ1-1	NA	NA	TGTGCCAGTAGTATTATAGGGGACGGCACTGAAGCTTTCTTT	CASSIIGDGTEAFF
TRBV28	TRBJ2-7	once	TRBD2	TGTGCCAGCAGTTTAAGTAGCGGGAGTTCCCTTCCCTACGAGCAGTACTTC	CASSLSSGSSLPYEQYF
TRBV5-1	TRBJ2-2	NA	NA	TGCGCCAGCAGCTCGACAGTCTCCGGGGAGCTGTTTTTT	CASSSTVSGELFF
TRBV18	TRBJ2-1	NA	TRBD2	TGTGCCAGCTCACCCAGCGGGATCCTAGCGGGGTTTGAGCAGTTCTTC	CASSPSGILAGFEQFF
TRBV11-2	TRBJ1-1	NA	TRBD1	TGTGCCAGCAGCTCGCTCAGGGGGCGCAACACTGAAGCTTTCTTT	CASSSLRGRNTEAFF
TRBV28	TRBJ2-1	NA	TRBD1	TGTGCCAGCAGTCCCCCCGGGACAGGGAACAATGAGCAGTTCTTC	CASSPPGTGNNEQFF
TRBV7-3	TRBJ2-3	NA	TRBD1	TGTGCCAGCAGCTTAGAGTACAGGGGGGATACGCAGTATTTT	CASSLEYRGDTQYF
TRBV15	TRBJ1-2	NA	NA	TGTGCCACCAGCAGAGTGGCAGCGGAGCTATATGGCTACACCTTC	CATSRVAAELYGYTF
TRBV29-1	TRBJ2-1	NA	TRBD2	TGCAGCGTGGCCAAACGACTAGCAAAAGAACCCAATGAGCAGTTCTTC	CSVAKRLAKEPNEQFF
TRBV5-1	TRBJ2-7	NA	TRBD2	TGCGCCAGCAGTCCAGGGCCAATTCACGGGACTAGCGAGGACTACGAGCAGTACTTC	CASSPGPIHGTSEDYEQYF